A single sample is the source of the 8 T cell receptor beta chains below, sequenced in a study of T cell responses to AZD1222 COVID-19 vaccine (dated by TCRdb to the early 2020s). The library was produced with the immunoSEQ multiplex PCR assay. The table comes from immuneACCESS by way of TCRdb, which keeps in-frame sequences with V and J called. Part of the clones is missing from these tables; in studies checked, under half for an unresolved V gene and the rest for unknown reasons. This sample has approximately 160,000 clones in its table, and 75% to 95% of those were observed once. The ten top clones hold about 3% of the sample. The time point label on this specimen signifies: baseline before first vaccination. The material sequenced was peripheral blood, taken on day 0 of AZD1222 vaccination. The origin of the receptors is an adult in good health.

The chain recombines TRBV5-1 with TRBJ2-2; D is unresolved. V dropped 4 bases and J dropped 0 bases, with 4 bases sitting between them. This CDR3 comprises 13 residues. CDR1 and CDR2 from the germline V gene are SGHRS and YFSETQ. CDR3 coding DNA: TGCGCCAGCAGCCCTGCGAACACCGGGGAGCTGTTTTTT. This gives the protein CASSPANTGELFF.

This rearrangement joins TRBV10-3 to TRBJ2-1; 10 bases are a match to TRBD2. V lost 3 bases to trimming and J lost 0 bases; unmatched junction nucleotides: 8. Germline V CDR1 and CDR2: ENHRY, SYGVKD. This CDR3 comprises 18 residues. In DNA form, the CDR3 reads TGTGCCATCAGTGACCCTAGCGGGGGACCAAGCTCCTACAATGAGCAGTTCTTC. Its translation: CAISDPSGGPSSYNEQFF.

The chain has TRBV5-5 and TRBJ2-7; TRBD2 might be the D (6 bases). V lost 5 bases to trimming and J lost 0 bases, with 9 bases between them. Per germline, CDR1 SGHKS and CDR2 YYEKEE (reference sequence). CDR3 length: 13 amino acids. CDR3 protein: CASRGLSSYEQYF. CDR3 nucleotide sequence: TGTGCCAGCAGGGGACTCAGCTCCTACGAGCAGTACTTC.

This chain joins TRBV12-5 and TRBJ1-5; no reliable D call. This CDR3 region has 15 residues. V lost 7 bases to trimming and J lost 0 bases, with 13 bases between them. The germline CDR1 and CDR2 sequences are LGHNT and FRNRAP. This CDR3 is CASALREASNQPQHF. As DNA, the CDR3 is TGTGCTAGTGCCCTGAGGGAGGCTAGCAATCAGCCCCAGCATTTT.

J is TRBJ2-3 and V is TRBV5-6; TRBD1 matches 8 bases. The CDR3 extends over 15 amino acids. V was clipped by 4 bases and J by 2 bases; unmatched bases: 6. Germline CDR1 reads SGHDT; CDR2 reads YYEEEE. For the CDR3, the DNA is TGTGCCAGCAGCCCAGGACAGGGACCCACAGATACGCAGTATTTT. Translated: CASSPGQGPTDTQYF.

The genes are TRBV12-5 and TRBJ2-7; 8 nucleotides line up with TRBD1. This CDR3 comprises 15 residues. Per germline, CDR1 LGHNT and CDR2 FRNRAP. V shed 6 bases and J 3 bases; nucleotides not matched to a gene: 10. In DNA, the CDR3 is TGTGCTAGTGGCCCCAGGACAGGGAATCTCTACGAGCAGTACTTC. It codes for CASGPRTGNLYEQYF.

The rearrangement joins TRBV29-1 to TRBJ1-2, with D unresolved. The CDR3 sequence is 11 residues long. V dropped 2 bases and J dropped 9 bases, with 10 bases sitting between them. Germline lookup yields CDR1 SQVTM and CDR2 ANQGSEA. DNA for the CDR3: TGCAGCGTTGAATTCTTTGGACGCTACACCTTC. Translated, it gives CSVEFFGRYTF.

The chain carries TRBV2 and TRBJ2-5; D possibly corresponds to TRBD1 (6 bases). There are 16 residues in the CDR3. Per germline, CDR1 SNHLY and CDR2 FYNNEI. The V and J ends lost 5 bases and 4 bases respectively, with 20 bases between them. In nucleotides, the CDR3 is TGTGCCAGCAGTCGGACAGAGGGATTTGGGGGAGAGACCCAGTACTTC. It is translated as CASSRTEGFGGETQYF.